Shown below are 12 T cell receptor beta chains from a single sample sequenced in a study of shared clonotypes between healthy human individuals. Sequenced by immunoSEQ multiplex PCR; TCRdb stores in-frame clones only, minus some. Among about 770,000 clones listed, over 60% were seen once. Source material: memory CD4+ T cells sorted from blood. Subset reported: CD45RA-negative fraction. These receptors were taken from a woman younger than 45 in good health.

Of note for this clone: With a much larger clone just one base away, this may be a read error. The chain uses TRBV11-3 and TRBJ2-1, with 8 bases lining up with TRBD2. Germline CDR1 and CDR2: SGHNT and YENEEA. The CDR3 spans 14 residues. V shed 1 base and J 5 bases; nucleotides not matched to a gene: 1. The CDR3 DNA reads as TGTGCCAGCAGCTTAGCGGGAGGGAACAATGAGCAGTTCTTC. Translated, it gives CASSLAGGNNEQFF.

V is TRBV28 and J is TRBJ1-2, with 11 bases identical to TRBD1. The CDR3 spans 15 residues. Trimming removed 3 bases from V and 0 bases from J; junction bases left unmatched: 0. Germline V CDR1 and CDR2: MDHEN, SYDVKM. CDR3: CASSLDRGPNYGYTF. DNA for the CDR3: TGTGCCAGCAGTTTGGACAGGGGGCCTAACTATGGCTACACCTTC.

V and J are TRBV7-6 and TRBJ2-2, with 9 bases identical to TRBD1. The trim removed 5 bases at V and 7 bases at J, leaving 11 bases unmatched. Per germline, CDR1 SGHVS and CDR2 FNYEAQ. This CDR3 comprises 16 residues. The CDR3 coding sequence is TGTGCCAGCAGCACTAGGACAGGGGAGAGGAACGGGGAGCTGTTTTTT. Protein: CASSTRTGERNGELFF.

The genes are TRBV27 and TRBJ1-5, with TRBD1 identical over 7 bases. The CDR3 is 13 amino acids. From germline, CDR1 is MNHEY and CDR2 SMNVEV (reference sequence). J lost 6 bases, V lost 4 bases, and 3 bases had no gene match. CDR3 residues: CASSSSGGQPQHF. CDR3 DNA sequence: TGTGCCAGCAGTTCGTCAGGGGGTCAGCCCCAGCATTTT.

V and J are TRBV10-2 and TRBJ1-5; no firm D call. Germline loops: CDR1 WSHSY, CDR2 SAAADI. V was trimmed by 2 bases and J by 5 bases, leaving 10 bases between them. This CDR3 has 14 residues. This CDR3 reads CASSESGRYQPQHF. The CDR3 nucleotides read TGCGCCAGCAGTGAGAGTGGCAGGTATCAGCCCCAGCATTTT.

The rearrangement links TRBV14 to TRBJ1-1; D uncertain. Trimming pared 5 bases from V and 6 bases from J, leaving 13 bases between. Germline-derived CDR1 and CDR2 are SGHDN and FVKESK. The CDR3 loop spans 13 amino acids. CDR3: CASSSLGTPEAFF. CDR3 sequence (DNA): TGTGCCAGCAGCTCTCTAGGCACTCCTGAAGCTTTCTTT.

V is TRBV19 and J is TRBJ2-4; 14 bases align to TRBD2. The CDR3 runs to 17 residues. Germline CDR1 is LNHDA and CDR2 is SQIVND (reference sequence). The junction had 8 bases not matched to a gene; V was cut back by 6 bases and J by 4 bases. CDR3 sequence (DNA): TGTGCCAGTAGGACTAGCGGGAGGGCCTTGACTAAAAACATTCAGTACTTC. This codes for CASRTSGRALTKNIQYF.

The chain combines TRBV6-6 with TRBJ1-5; 8 bases fit TRBD1. Looked up from germline, CDR1 is MNHNY and CDR2 is SVGAGI (reference sequence). Trimming cost V 6 bases and J 5 bases; bases outside gene matches: 0. This CDR3 has 12 amino acids. CDR3 sequence reads: CASRTGDQPQHF. The DNA of the CDR3 is TGTGCCAGCAGGACAGGGGATCAGCCCCAGCATTTT.

The chain combines TRBV15 with TRBJ1-3, with D unclear. Deletions cut 5 bases from V and 0 bases from J, with 11 bases between. The CDR3 loop spans 15 amino acids. Looked up from germline, CDR1 is LNHNV and CDR2 is YYDKDF (reference sequence). The CDR3 spells CATSPRGSSGNTIYF. In DNA, the CDR3 is TGTGCCACCAGCCCCCGTGGGAGCTCTGGAAACACCATATATTTT.

The rearrangement joins TRBV18 to TRBJ1-1; D is ambiguous. CDR3 length: 14 residues. Germline CDR1 is KGHSH and CDR2 is LQKENI. V lost 7 bases, J lost 2 bases, and 14 bases lay in between. CDR3 nucleotides: TGTGCCAGCTTAGGAACTACAGCTAACACTGAAGCTTTCTTT. Protein: CASLGTTANTEAFF.

The chain is built from TRBV9 and TRBJ2-7; TRBD2 aligns across 8 bases. The CDR3 loop spans 14 amino acids. Germline lookup yields CDR1 SGDLS and CDR2 YYNGEE. Losses at the gene ends were 0 bases for V and 4 bases for J; bases not matched to a gene: 3. The CDR3 protein is CASSVDGRAYEQYF. CDR3 in DNA: TGTGCCAGCAGCGTAGACGGGAGGGCTTACGAGCAGTACTTC.

This chain uses TRBV5-1 with TRBJ2-5; 8 bases match TRBD2. The trim removed 4 bases at V and 4 bases at J, leaving 12 bases unmatched. Germline lookup yields CDR1 SGHRS and CDR2 YFSETQ. This CDR3 comprises 16 residues. The CDR3 protein is CASSDASGGPVETQYF. As DNA, the CDR3 is TGCGCCAGCAGCGACGCCTCGGGAGGGCCTGTAGAGACCCAGTACTTC.